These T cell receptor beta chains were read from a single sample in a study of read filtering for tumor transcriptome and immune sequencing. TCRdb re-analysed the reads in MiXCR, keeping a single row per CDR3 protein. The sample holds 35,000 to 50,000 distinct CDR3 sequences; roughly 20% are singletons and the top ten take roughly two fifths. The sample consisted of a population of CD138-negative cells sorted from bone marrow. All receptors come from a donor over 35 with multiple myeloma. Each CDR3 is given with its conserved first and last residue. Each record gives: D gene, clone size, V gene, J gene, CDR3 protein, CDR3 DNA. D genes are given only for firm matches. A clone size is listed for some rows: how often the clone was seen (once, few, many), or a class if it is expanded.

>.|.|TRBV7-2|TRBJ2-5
CASRVGRLQETRYF
TGTGCCAGCAGGGTTGGGAGACTTCAAGAGACCCGGTACTTC
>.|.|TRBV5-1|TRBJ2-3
CASSFPLVGSKDTQYF
TGCGCCAGCAGCTTCCCGCTAGTGGGATCCAAAGATACGCAGTATTTT
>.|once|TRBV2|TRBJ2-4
CASRDSVLAKNIQYF
TGTGCCAGCAGAGACTCGGTTCTAGCCAAAAACATTCAGTACTTC
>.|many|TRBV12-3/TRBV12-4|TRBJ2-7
CASSFRRKSYEQYF
TGTGCCAGCAGTTTTAGACGGAAATCCTACGAGCAGTACTTC
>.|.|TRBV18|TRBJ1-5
CASSPRQGNQPQHF
TGTGCCAGCTCACCGAGGCAGGGCAATCAGCCCCAGCATTTT
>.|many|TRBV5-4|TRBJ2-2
CASSFGDTGELFF
TGTGCCAGCAGCTTTGGGGACACCGGGGAGCTGTTTTTT
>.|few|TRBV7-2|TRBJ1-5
CASSPRIHQPQHF
TGTGCCAGCAGCCCACGGATTCATCAGCCCCAGCATTTT
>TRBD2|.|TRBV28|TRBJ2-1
CASRVAGSSYIEQFF
TGTGCCAGCAGAGTAGCGGGGAGCTCCTACATTGAGCAGTTCTTC
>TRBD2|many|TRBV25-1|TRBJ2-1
CASSASGSGRGNEQFF
TGTGCCAGCAGTGCAAGCGGGAGCGGGAGGGGTAATGAGCAGTTCTTC
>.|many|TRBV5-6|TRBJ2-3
CASSLAVRTPSTDTQYF
TGTGCCAGCAGCTTGGCCGTCAGAACCCCTAGCACAGATACGCAGTATTTT
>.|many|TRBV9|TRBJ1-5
CASSVEDGSNQPQHF
TGTGCCAGCAGCGTAGAGGACGGTAGCAATCAGCCCCAGCATTTT
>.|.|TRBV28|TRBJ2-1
CASSSPQRAGGYNEQFF
TGTGCCAGCAGCTCCCCGCAGCGGGCAGGGGGGTACAATGAGCAGTTCTTC
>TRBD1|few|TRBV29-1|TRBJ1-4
CSVLTGSNEKLFF
TGCAGCGTTCTGACAGGGAGTAATGAAAAACTGTTTTTT
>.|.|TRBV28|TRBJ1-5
CASSRYLRNQPQHF
TGTGCCAGCAGTAGATATCTCCGCAATCAGCCCCAGCATTTT
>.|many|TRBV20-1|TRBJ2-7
CSARSGATYEQYF
TGCAGTGCTAGATCCGGGGCGACCTACGAGCAGTACTTC
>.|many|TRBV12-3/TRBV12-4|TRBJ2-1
CASSFRDSQNEQFF
TGTGCCAGCAGTTTCCGGGACTCTCAGAATGAGCAGTTCTTC
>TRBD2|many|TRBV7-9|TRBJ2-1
CASTKLAGGFEGSYNEQFF
TGTGCCAGCACCAAACTAGCGGGAGGATTTGAGGGGTCCTACAATGAGCAGTTCTTC
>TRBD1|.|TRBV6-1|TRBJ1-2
CASSDWTGPGYGYTF
TGTGCCAGCAGTGACTGGACAGGGCCGGGATATGGCTACACCTTC
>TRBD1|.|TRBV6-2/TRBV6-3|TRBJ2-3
CASSYDRGHTDTQYF
TGTGCCAGCAGTTATGACAGGGGCCACACAGATACGCAGTATTTT
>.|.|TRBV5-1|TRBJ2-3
CASGFPLVGSKDTQYF
TGCGCCAGCGGCTTCCCGCTAGTGGGATCTAAAGATACGCAGTATTTT
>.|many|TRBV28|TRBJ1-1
CASSQPRGGGTEAFF
TGTGCCAGCAGTCAGCCTCGGGGGGGGGGCACTGAAGCTTTCTTT
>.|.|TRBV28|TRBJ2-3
CASSSIYTDTQYF
TGTGCCAGCAGTAGTATCTACACAGATACGCAGTATTTT
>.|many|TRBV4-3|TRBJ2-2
CASSQGINTGELFF
TGCGCCAGCAGCCAAGGGATCAACACCGGGGAGCTGTTTTTT
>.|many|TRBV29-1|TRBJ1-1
CSVGGGTEAFF
TGCAGCGTCGGGGGGGGGACTGAAGCTTTCTTT